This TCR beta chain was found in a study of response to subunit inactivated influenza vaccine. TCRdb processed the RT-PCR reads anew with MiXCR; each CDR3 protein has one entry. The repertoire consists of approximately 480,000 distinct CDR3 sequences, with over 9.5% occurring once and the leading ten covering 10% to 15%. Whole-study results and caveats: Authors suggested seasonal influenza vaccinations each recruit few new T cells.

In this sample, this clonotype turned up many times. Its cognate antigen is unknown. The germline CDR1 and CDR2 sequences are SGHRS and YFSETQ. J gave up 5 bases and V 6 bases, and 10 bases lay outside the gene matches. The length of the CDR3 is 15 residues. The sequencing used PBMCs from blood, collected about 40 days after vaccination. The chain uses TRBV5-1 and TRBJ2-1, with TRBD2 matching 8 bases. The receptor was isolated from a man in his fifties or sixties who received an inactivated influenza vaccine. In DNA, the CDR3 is TGCGCCAGCATCCCCTTAGCGGGGATGAACAATGAGCAGTTCTTC. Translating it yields CASIPLAGMNNEQFF.